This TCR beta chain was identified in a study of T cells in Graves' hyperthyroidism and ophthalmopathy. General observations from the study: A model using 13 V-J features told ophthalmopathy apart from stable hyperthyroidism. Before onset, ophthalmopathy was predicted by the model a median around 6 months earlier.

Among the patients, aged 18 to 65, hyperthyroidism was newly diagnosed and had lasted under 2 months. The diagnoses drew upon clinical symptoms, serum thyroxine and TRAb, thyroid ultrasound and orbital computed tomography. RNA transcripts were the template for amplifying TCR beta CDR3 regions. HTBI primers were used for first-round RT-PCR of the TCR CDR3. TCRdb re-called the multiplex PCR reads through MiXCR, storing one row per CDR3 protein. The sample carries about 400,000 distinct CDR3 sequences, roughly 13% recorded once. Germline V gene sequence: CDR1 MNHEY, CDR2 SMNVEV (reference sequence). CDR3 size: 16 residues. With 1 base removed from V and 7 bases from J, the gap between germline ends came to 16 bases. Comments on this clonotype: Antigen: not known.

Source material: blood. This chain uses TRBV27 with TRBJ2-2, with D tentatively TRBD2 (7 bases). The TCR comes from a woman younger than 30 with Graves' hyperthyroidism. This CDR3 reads CASSLFERGGGGELFF. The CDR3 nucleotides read TGTGCCAGCAGTTTATTCGAGCGAGGGGGGGGCGGGGAGCTGTTTTTT.